The sequence of this TCR beta chain was determined in a study of blood T cell repertoires in COVID-19. J was trimmed by 6 bases and V by 9 bases; bases with no gene match: 11. Germline V gives CDR1 MNHEY, CDR2 SMNVEV (reference sequence). The CDR3 is 14 residues long. In the source study's methods: Estimated nucleated cell counts came from reference gene primer amplification. Sequencing used immunoSEQ multiplex PCR; TCRdb keeps in-frame clones, though not all of them. The DNA was the basis for D and trimming; V, J and clone size are from that table. In the table there are about 190,000 clones, roughly 80% of which are singletons.

This sequence originates from a human donor in a cohort sampled during active COVID-19. The sequenced sample was peripheral blood. The V call is TRBV27, the J call TRBJ2-7; 10 bases line up with TRBD1. The CDR3 here is CASRRQGARPEQYF. DNA of the CDR3: TGTGCCAGTAGAAGACAGGGGGCGCGGCCCGAGCAGTACTTC.